The 31 T cell receptor beta chains given below trace back to one sample, sequenced in a study of shared clonotypes between healthy human individuals. The data were produced by immunoSEQ multiplex PCR, yet TCRdb's version contains in-frame clones alone and is incomplete. Of over 1.5 million clones in the sample, under 99% were seen once. Sample: naive CD4+ T cells sorted from blood. Subset noted: CD45RA+ positively selected. Every receptor here comes from a man aged 25 to 40 in good health.

The chain couples TRBV7-2 to TRBJ2-1; D is unclear. V was trimmed by 1 base and J by 12 bases, leaving 7 bases between them. The CDR3 extends over 11 amino acids. CDR1 SGHTA and CDR2 FQGNSA come from the germline V gene. This CDR3 is CASSLEFGQFF. CDR3 nucleotide sequence: TGTGCCAGCAGCTTAGAGTTTGGGCAGTTCTTC.

The chain carries TRBV7-2 and TRBJ1-5, with D tentatively TRBD1 (6 bases). V lost 5 bases and J lost 4, with 12 bases in between. In germline, CDR1 is SGHTA, CDR2 FQGNSA. This CDR3 contains 14 residues. The CDR3 region is CASSPGGQNQPQHF. The CDR3 DNA sequence: TGTGCCAGCAGCCCCGGTGGACAGAATCAGCCCCAGCATTTT.

This sequence joins TRBV14 and TRBJ1-3; tentative D call: TRBD1 (5 bases). V was clipped by 0 bases and J by 4 bases, with 10 bases between them. Germline CDR1 SGHDN, CDR2 FVKESK. The CDR3 runs 15 residues. In DNA form, the CDR3 reads TGTGCCAGCAGCCAAGACAGGGACGGCGGAAACACCATATATTTT. Its translation: CASSQDRDGGNTIYF.

This clone was seen just once. The V and J genes are TRBV2 and TRBJ2-7; D is unclear. The length of the CDR3 is 15 residues. Germline-derived CDR1 and CDR2 are SNHLY and FYNNEI. V lost 7 bases, J lost 4 bases, and 20 bases lay in between. CDR3 loop: CASTRHETSVYEQYF. CDR3 DNA sequence: TGTGCCAGCACCCGACACGAAACGAGCGTTTACGAGCAGTACTTC.

The chain combines TRBV6-1 with TRBJ2-7, with TRBD1 identical over 8 bases. CDR1 MNHNS and CDR2 SASEGT come from the germline V gene. The CDR3 has 13 residues. With 5 bases clipped from V and 3 bases from J, the junction kept 3 bases outside the gene matches. CDR3 DNA: TGTGCCAGCAGTTTGGACAGGGTCTACGAGCAGTACTTC. Protein sequence: CASSLDRVYEQYF.

This clone has only one observation. V is TRBV6-6 and J is TRBJ1-4, with a tentative D call TRBD1 (5 bases). The CDR3 spans 14 residues. Looked up from germline, CDR1 is MNHNY and CDR2 is SVGAGI (reference sequence). The V end lost 6 bases, the J end lost 8 bases, and 16 bases lay between the germline ends. The CDR3 sequence is CASRRPGPMEKLFF. CDR3 DNA: TGTGCCAGCAGACGTCCGGGGCCCATGGAAAAACTGTTTTTT.

The chain links TRBV5-1 to TRBJ2-5; tentative D call: TRBD1 (6 bases). This CDR3 is 15 amino acids long. V shed 0 bases and J shed 0 bases, with 9 bases lying between them. Germline V lookup: CDR1 SGHRS, CDR2 YFSETQ. This CDR3 is CASSLDGGDQETQYF. CDR3 bases: TGCGCCAGCAGCTTGGATGGGGGCGACCAAGAGACCCAGTACTTC.

This clone has a single count. The V gene is TRBV27, the J gene TRBJ2-1, with TRBD2 matching 9 bases. Germline V CDR1 and CDR2: MNHEY, SMNVEV (reference sequence). V gave up 3 bases and J gave up 7 bases; unmatched junction bases: 7. The CDR3 runs to 15 residues. The CDR3 bases are TGTGCCAGCAGTTTTCTAGCGGGATTCGGTAATGAGCAGTTCTTC. It codes for CASSFLAGFGNEQFF.

The V and J genes are TRBV2 and TRBJ2-2; D remains ambiguous. Per germline, CDR1 SNHLY and CDR2 FYNNEI. CDR3 size: 15 residues. Trimming took off 5 bases at V and 0 bases at J, with 10 bases between the two ends. CDR3 sequence reads: CASSPGVSNTGELFF. The DNA for the CDR3 is TGTGCCAGCAGTCCTGGGGTTTCGAACACCGGGGAGCTGTTTTTT.

The genes are TRBV9 and TRBJ2-3; 10 positions match TRBD2. CDR1 SGDLS and CDR2 YYNGEE come from the germline V gene. V shed 4 bases and J 2 bases; nucleotides not matched to a gene: 19. There are 20 residues in the CDR3. CDR3 DNA: TGTGCCAGCAGCCCAAGAGGCGGGTGGGGACTAGCGTTTTCCACAGATACGCAGTATTTT. Protein: CASSPRGGWGLAFSTDTQYF.

In DNA form, the CDR3 reads TGTGCCAGCAGCTTGGCCCAAGGGGCCTCGGACGAGCAGTACTTC. This translates into CASSLAQGASDEQYF. This rearrangement joins TRBV5-4 to TRBJ2-7; possibly TRBD1 for D (5 bases). From germline, CDR1 is SGHNT and CDR2 YYREEE (reference sequence). The CDR3 is 15 amino acids. Trimming cost V 0 bases and J 5 bases, with 15 bases left between them.

The chain employs TRBV27 and TRBJ2-5; D is unclear. The end of the DNA fits TRBJ2-7 better, so the J call may be wrong. The germline CDR1 and CDR2 sequences are MNHEY and SMNVEV (reference sequence). The CDR3 totals 15 residues. The CDR3 DNA is TGTGCCAGCAGCCGCCCCCCCTTCAGTCTCTACGAGCAGTACTTC. Its protein product is CASSRPPFSLYEQYF.

The V and J genes are TRBV29-1 and TRBJ2-7; no clear D gene. This CDR3 has 12 amino acids. The ends were cut back, 6 bases at V and 6 bases at J, with 15 bases in the middle. Germline-derived CDR1 and CDR2 are SQVTM and ANQGSEA. The DNA for the CDR3 is TGCAGCGTAAGAAGTCCGTCTACCGAGCAGTACTTC. Translation: CSVRSPSTEQYF.

The chain recombines TRBV29-1 with TRBJ1-1; unclear D gene. The CDR3 loop spans 12 amino acids. Germline V gene sequence: CDR1 SQVTM, CDR2 ANQGSEA. Trimming pared 7 bases from V and 6 bases from J, leaving 15 bases between. CDR3 in DNA: TGCAGCGCCACTTTGTGGGCAGCTGAAGCTTTCTTT. It encodes CSATLWAAEAFF.

This rearrangement joins TRBV21-1 to TRBJ1-5. TRBV21-1 is termed a pseudogene. The CDR3 is 14 residues long. CDR3 in amino acids: CASTKGGEGQPQHF. CDR3 sequence (DNA): TGTGCCAGCACCAAGGGGGGCGAGGGACAGCCCCAGCATTTT.

A single count supports this clone. The chain carries TRBV10-2 and TRBJ2-3; the D is unclear. The V end lost 0 bases, the J end lost 7 bases, and 8 bases lay between the germline ends. Germline V lookup: CDR1 WSHSY, CDR2 SAAADI. The CDR3 spans 13 residues. DNA for the CDR3: TGCGCCAGCAGTGAGTCGACTCCAAATACGCAGTATTTT. It translates to CASSESTPNTQYF.

The V gene is TRBV11-2, the J gene TRBJ2-1; D gene ambiguous. Germline V gives CDR1 SGHAT, CDR2 FQNNGV. Trimming pared 5 bases from V and 2 bases from J, leaving 19 bases between. This CDR3 contains 17 residues. CDR3 loop: CASSTITRALTYNEQFF. The DNA for the CDR3 is TGTGCCAGCAGCACCATCACACGCGCCCTAACCTACAATGAGCAGTTCTTC.

The chain joins TRBV18 to TRBJ1-1; tentative D call: TRBD1 (6 bases). Germline assignment: CDR1 KGHSH and CDR2 LQKENI. CDR3 length: 14 amino acids. V lost 3 bases to trimming and J lost 3 bases, with 11 bases between them. In DNA form, the CDR3 reads TGTGCCAGCTCACCTAACAGGGTCGACACTGAAGCTTTCTTT. Protein sequence: CASSPNRVDTEAFF.

The chain employs TRBV11-2 and TRBJ1-1; perhaps TRBD1 as D (6 bases). Germline-derived CDR1 and CDR2 are SGHAT and FQNNGV. The CDR3 runs to 14 residues. V shed 5 bases and J shed 4 bases, with 14 bases lying between them. In DNA, the CDR3 is TGTGCCAGCAGCGAAATCAGGGGTGCCACTGAAGCTTTCTTT. Amino acids: CASSEIRGATEAFF. Full variable domain (remainder filled in from reference TRBV11-2 and TRBJ1-1): EAGVAQSPRYKIIEKRQSVAFWCNPISGHATLYWYQQILGQGPKLLIQFQNNGVVDDSQLPKDRFSAERLKGVDSTLKIQPAKLEDSAVYLCASSEIRGATEAFFGQGTRLTVV.

The V gene is TRBV28, the J gene TRBJ2-3, with D perhaps matching TRBD2 (6 bases). The CDR3 sequence is 17 residues long. The germline V gene has CDR1 MDHEN and CDR2 SYDVKM. V lost 5 bases and J 2 bases, leaving 20 bases between the germline ends. The CDR3 nucleotides are TGTGCCAGCAGTACCTCAGCTATAGCGGTCTACACAGATACGCAGTATTTT. This encodes CASSTSAIAVYTDTQYF.

The V gene is TRBV5-6, the J gene TRBJ2-7; 12 bases agree with TRBD1. This CDR3 has 16 amino acids. Germline values: CDR1 SGHDT, CDR2 YYEEEE. The V gene end was trimmed by 5 bases and the J gene end by 4 bases; junction bases not matched to a gene: 10. The CDR3 DNA sequence: TGTGCCAGCAGATACCGGGACAGGGGGCGCAAGTACGAGCAGTACTTC. This codes for CASRYRDRGRKYEQYF. Looking up the rest from reference TRBV5-6 and TRBJ2-7 gives the full variable domain: DAGVTQSPTHLIKTRGQQVTLRCSPKSGHDTVSWYQQALGQGPQFIFQYYEEEERQRGNFPDRFSGHQFPNYSSELNVNALLLGDSALYLCASRYRDRGRKYEQYFGPGTRLTVT.

This rearrangement joins TRBV4-2 to TRBJ1-4; TRBD1 might be the D (5 bases). Germline V lookup: CDR1 LGHNA, CDR2 YNFKEQ. This CDR3 has 21 amino acids. The V end was cut by 0 bases, the J end by 1 base, with 24 bases between. CDR3 residues: CASSQDLSWGRVKKTNEKLFF. The CDR3 DNA sequence: TGTGCCAGCAGCCAAGACTTATCTTGGGGGAGGGTAAAAAAAACTAATGAAAAACTGTTTTTT.

V is TRBV18 and J is TRBJ1-2; D is unclear. Germline V gene sequence: CDR1 KGHSH, CDR2 LQKENI. V was cut by 3 bases and J by 3 bases, with 8 bases left in between. The CDR3 consists of 13 residues. The CDR3 sequence is CASSPRQDYGYTF. The CDR3 DNA is TGTGCCAGCTCACCCCGGCAGGACTATGGCTACACCTTC.

The chain couples TRBV28 to TRBJ2-1; D may be TRBD1 (6 bases). V lost 6 bases and J 7 bases, leaving 13 bases between the germline ends. The CDR3 has 13 residues. Germline V gene sequence: CDR1 MDHEN, CDR2 SYDVKM. In DNA form, the CDR3 reads TGTGCCAGCAGCGTACCAGGGGAGAATGAGCAGTTCTTC. Protein: CASSVPGENEQFF.

The CDR3 sequence: CASSLWGPNTGELFF. CDR3 DNA: TGCGCCAGCAGCTTGTGGGGTCCGAACACCGGGGAGCTGTTTTTT. J is TRBJ2-2 and V is TRBV5-1; D call uncertain. Trimming stripped 1 base from V and 0 bases from J, with 7 bases between. The CDR3 totals 15 residues. CDR1 is SGHRS, CDR2 YFSETQ, per germline.

As to this clone: Different DNA sequences within this sample yield the same CDR3. The chain employs TRBV5-1 and TRBJ2-3; D not certain. V was shortened by 0 bases and J by 4 bases, with 6 bases between the two germline ends. CDR3 length equals 13 residues. Germline V CDR1 and CDR2: SGHRS, YFSETQ. The CDR3 nucleotides read TGCGCCAGCAGCTTGGAATTGCCAGATACGCAGTATTTT. It codes for CASSLELPDTQYF.

This chain uses TRBV5-4 with TRBJ1-4, with D possibly matching TRBD1 (6 bases). The CDR3 totals 15 residues. Germline CDR1 reads SGHNT; CDR2 reads YYREEE (reference sequence). V was clipped by 4 bases and J by 3 bases, with 13 bases between them. This CDR3 reads CASSIEQGPNEKLFF. The CDR3 DNA sequence: TGTGCCAGCAGCATAGAACAGGGCCCTAATGAAAAACTGTTTTTT.

The rearrangement uses TRBV5-6 and TRBJ1-5, with 11 bases fitting TRBD1. CDR1 is SGHDT, CDR2 YYEEEE, per germline. V lost 4 bases, J lost 6 bases, and 9 bases stayed unmatched. CDR3 size: 16 residues. Written as DNA, the CDR3 is TGTGCCAGCAGCCCCCCATGGGACAGGGGGAGTCAGCCCCAGCATTTT. This sequence encodes CASSPPWDRGSQPQHF.

V is TRBV5-1 and J is TRBJ2-2; no firm D call. Deletions cut 4 bases from V and 4 bases from J, with 5 bases between. This CDR3 spans 12 amino acids. Germline values: CDR1 SGHRS, CDR2 YFSETQ. CDR3 bases: TGCGCCAGCAGCGCGACCACCGGGGAGCTGTTTTTT. It is translated as CASSATTGELFF.

The chain links TRBV9 to TRBJ1-2; D is ambiguous. Germline CDR1 and CDR2: SGDLS and YYNGEE. V lost 3 bases, J lost 6 bases, and 12 bases lay in between. The CDR3 loop spans 13 amino acids. For the CDR3, the DNA is TGTGCCAGCAGCGCAGAAGACGGAAATGGCTACACCTTC. Its translation is CASSAEDGNGYTF. Complete variable domain (other parts from reference TRBV9 and TRBJ1-2): DSGVTQTPKHLITATGQRVTLRCSPRSGDLSVYWYQQSLDQGLQFLIQYYNGEERAKGNILERFSAQQFPDLHSELNLSSLELGDSALYFCASSAEDGNGYTFGSGTRLTVV.

The chain uses TRBV5-6 and TRBJ2-1; no clear D gene. Germline lookup yields CDR1 SGHDT and CDR2 YYEEEE. The CDR3 runs 16 residues. Trimming took off 2 bases at V and 0 bases at J, with 12 bases between the two ends. CDR3 protein: CASSFFSPSSYNEQFF. The CDR3 DNA sequence: TGTGCCAGCAGCTTCTTTAGCCCAAGCTCCTACAATGAGCAGTTCTTC. The full variable domain, rest sourced from reference TRBV5-6 and TRBJ2-1, is DAGVTQSPTHLIKTRGQQVTLRCSPKSGHDTVSWYQQALGQGPQFIFQYYEEEERQRGNFPDRFSGHQFPNYSSELNVNALLLGDSALYLCASSFFSPSSYNEQFFGPGTRLTVL.